Reported below is one T cell receptor beta chain. The sample comes from a study of control samples from healthy donors and cancer patients. The table came from immunoSEQ multiplex PCR; TCRdb's copy has only in-frame clones and leaves some out. The sample has about 130,000 clones; over 80% are singletons. V trimming: 4 bases; J trimming: 8 bases; junction bases outside the gene matches: 9. CDR3 length: 15 amino acids. CDR1 and CDR2 (germline): SGHDN, FVKESK. The V gene is TRBV14, the J gene TRBJ1-4; 8 bases match TRBD1. The sequencing sample was made of PBMCs. This sequence was found in a man at least 80 years old with head and neck cancer. CDR3 sequence reads: CASSPIGQGGEKLFF. CDR3 sequence (DNA): TGTGCCAGCAGCCCCATAGGACAGGGTGGGGAAAAACTGTTTTTT.